The clone carrying this T cell receptor (beta chain) was detected many times. What it binds is unknown. This entry belongs to a study of CD8 T cells in ankylosing spondylitis. TCRdb redid the calling of the 5' RACE reads with MiXCR, one entry per CDR3 protein. This sample has roughly 700,000 distinct CDR3 sequences, with about 20% found just once. Overall study findings and caveats: Disease-linked clones were reportedly significantly enriched in matched ankylosing spondylitis synovial fluid. The authors found the disease-linked clones to be CD8+ and relatively rare in peripheral blood. Blood from ankylosing spondylitis patients appeared to carry a characteristic roughly eight-variant TCR beta motif. Reactive arthritis synovial fluid and blood were previously reported to contain some motif variants.

V gave up 1 base and J gave up 5 bases; unmatched junction bases: 3. CDR1 SEHNR and CDR2 FQNEAQ come from the germline V gene (reference sequence). The CDR3 contains 14 residues. The sample taken for sequencing was blood, either unsorted or a sorted T cell fraction (not recorded which). The chain couples TRBV7-9 to TRBJ2-7; 9 nucleotides line up with TRBD1. This receptor was obtained from a male donor with ankylosing spondylitis. The chain's CDR3 is CASSLGTGEHEQYF. In DNA, the CDR3 is TGTGCCAGCAGCTTAGGGACAGGGGAACACGAGCAGTACTTC.